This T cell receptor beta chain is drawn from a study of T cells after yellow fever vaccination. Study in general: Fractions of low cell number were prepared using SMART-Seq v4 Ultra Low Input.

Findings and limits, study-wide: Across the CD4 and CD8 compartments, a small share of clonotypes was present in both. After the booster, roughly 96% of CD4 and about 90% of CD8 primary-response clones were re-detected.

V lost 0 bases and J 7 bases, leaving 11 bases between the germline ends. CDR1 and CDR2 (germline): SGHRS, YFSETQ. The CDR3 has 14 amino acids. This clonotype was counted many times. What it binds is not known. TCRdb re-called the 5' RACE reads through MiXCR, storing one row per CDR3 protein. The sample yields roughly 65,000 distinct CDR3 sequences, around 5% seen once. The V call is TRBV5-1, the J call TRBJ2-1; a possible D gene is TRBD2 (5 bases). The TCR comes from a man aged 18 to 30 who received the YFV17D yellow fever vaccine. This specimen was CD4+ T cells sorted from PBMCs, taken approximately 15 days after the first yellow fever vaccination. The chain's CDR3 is CASSLGVASNEQFF. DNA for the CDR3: TGCGCCAGCAGCTTGGGGGTAGCGAGTAATGAGCAGTTCTTC.